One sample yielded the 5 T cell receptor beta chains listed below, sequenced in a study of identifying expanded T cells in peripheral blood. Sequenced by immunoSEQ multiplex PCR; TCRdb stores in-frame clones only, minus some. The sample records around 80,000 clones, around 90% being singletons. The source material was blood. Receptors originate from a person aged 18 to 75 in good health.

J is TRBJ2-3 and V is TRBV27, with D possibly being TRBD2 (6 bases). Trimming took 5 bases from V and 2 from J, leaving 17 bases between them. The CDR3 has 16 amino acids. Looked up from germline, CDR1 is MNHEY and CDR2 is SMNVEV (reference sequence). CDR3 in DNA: TGTGCCAGCAGTCCCAAGCGGGCGGTATTCACAGATACGCAGTATTTT. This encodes CASSPKRAVFTDTQYF.

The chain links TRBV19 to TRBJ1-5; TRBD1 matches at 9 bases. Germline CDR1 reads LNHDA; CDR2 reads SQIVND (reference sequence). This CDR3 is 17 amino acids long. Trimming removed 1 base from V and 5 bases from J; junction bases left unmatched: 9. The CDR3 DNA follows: TGTGCCAGTAGTATAGGGGCGGACAGGGGAACATATCAGCCCCAGCATTTT. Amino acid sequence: CASSIGADRGTYQPQHF.

The CDR3 sequence is CASSQETQGFNEQFF. As DNA, the CDR3 is TGCGCCAGCAGCCAAGAGACGCAAGGTTTCAATGAGCAGTTCTTC. The chain joins TRBV4-3 to TRBJ2-1; D remains unclear. Trimming shortened V by 0 bases and J by 6 bases, and 12 bases separated the two germline ends. CDR1 LGHNA and CDR2 YSLEER come from the germline V gene. This CDR3 is 15 amino acids long.

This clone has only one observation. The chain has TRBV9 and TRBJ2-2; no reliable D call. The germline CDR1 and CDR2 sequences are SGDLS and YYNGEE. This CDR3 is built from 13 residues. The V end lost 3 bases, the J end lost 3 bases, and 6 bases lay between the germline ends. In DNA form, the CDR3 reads TGTGCCAGCAGCGCTTATGACACCGGGGAGCTGTTTTTT. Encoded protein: CASSAYDTGELFF.

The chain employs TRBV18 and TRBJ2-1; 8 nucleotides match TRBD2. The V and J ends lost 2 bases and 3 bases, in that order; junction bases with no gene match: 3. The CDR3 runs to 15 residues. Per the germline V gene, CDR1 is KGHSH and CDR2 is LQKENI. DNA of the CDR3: TGTGCCAGCTCACCAGGAGCGGGGGACTACAATGAGCAGTTCTTC. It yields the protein CASSPGAGDYNEQFF. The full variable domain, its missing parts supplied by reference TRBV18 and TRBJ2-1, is NAGVMQNPRHLVRRRGQEARLRCSPMKGHSHVYWYRQLPEEGLKFMVYLQKENIIDESGMPKERFSAEFPKEGPSILRIQQVVRGDSAAYFCASSPGAGDYNEQFFGPGTRLTVL.